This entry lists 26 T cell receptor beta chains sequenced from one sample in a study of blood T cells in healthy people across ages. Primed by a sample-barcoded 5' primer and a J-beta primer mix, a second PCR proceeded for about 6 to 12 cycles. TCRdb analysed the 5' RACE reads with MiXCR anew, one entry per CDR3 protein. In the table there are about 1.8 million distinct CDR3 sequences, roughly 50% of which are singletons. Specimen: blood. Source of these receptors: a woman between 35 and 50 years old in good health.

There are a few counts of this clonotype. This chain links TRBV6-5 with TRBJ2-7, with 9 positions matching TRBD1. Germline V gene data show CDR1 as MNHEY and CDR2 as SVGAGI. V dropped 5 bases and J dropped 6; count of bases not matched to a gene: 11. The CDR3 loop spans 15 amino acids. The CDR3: CASSRPGTGKGEQYF. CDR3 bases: TGTGCCAGCAGTCGACCCGGGACAGGGAAGGGCGAGCAGTACTTC.

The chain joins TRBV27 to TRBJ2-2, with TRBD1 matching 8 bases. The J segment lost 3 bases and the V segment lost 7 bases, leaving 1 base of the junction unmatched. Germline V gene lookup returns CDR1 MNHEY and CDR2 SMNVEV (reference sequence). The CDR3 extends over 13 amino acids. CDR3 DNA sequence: TGTGCCAGCAAACAGGGGGACACCGGGGAGCTGTTTTTT. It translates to CASKQGDTGELFF.

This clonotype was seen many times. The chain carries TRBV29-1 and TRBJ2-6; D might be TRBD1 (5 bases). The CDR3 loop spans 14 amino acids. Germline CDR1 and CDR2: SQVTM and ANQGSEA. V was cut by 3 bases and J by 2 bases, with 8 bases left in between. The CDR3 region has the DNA TGCAGCGTTGACCAGGGCCCTGGGGCCAACGTCCTGACTTTC. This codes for CSVDQGPGANVLTF.

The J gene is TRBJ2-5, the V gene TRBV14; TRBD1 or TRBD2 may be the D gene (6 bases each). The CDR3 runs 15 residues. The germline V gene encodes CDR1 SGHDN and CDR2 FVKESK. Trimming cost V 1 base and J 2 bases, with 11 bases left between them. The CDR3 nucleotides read TGTGCCAGCAGCCAAGTTTGGGGGGCTCAAGAGACCCAGTACTTC. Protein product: CASSQVWGAQETQYF.

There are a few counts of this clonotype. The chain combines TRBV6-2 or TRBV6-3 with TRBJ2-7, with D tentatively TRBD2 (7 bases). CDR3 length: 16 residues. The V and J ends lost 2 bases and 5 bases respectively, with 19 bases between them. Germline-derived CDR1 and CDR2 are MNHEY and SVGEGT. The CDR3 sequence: CASSYPTGRAVDEQYF. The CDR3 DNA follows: TGTGCCAGCAGTTACCCCACAGGGAGGGCAGTCGACGAGCAGTACTTC.

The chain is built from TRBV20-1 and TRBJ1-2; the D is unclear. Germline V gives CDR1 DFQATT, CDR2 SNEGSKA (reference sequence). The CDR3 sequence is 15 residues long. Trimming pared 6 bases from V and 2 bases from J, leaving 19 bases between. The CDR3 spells CSARSPDGGNYGYTF. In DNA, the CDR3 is TGCAGTGCCCGTTCTCCGGACGGAGGAAACTATGGCTACACCTTC.

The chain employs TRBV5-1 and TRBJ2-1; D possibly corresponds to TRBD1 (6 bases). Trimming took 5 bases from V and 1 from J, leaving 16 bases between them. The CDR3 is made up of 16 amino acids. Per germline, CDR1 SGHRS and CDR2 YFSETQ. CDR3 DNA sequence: TGCGCCAGCAGTGGCTTCTCGGACAGTTCCTACAATGAGCAGTTCTTC. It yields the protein CASSGFSDSSYNEQFF. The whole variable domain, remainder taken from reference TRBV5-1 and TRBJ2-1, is KAGVTQTPRYLIKTRGQQVTLSCSPISGHRSVSWYQQTPGQGLQFLFEYFSETQRNKGNFPGRFSGRQFSNSRSEMNVSTLELGDSALYLCASSGFSDSSYNEQFFGPGTRLTVL.

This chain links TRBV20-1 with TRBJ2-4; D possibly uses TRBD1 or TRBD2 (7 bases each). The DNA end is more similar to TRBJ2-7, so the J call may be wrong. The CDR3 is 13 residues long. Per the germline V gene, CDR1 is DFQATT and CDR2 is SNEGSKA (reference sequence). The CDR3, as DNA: TGCAGTGCTAGAAGTGACAGGGAGGGCGAGCAGTACTTC. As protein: CSARSDREGEQYF.

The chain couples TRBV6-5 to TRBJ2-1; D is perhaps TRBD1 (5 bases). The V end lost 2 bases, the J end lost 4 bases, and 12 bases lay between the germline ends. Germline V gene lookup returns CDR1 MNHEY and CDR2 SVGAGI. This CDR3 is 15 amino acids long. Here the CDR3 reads CASSYGADKYNEQFF. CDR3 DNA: TGTGCCAGCAGTTACGGGGCAGACAAGTACAATGAGCAGTTCTTC.

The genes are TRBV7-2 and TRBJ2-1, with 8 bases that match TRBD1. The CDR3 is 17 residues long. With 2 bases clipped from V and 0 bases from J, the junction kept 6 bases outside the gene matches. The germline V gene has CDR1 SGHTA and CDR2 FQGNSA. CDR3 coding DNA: TGTGCCAGCAGCTTAAATCCGGGACAGGCCTCCTACAATGAGCAGTTCTTC. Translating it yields CASSLNPGQASYNEQFF.

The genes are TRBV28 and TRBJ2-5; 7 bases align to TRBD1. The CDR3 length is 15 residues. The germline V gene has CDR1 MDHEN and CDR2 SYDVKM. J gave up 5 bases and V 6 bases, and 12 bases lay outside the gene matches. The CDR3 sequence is CASSPPGQKMETQYF. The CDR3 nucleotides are TGTGCCAGCAGCCCCCCGGGACAGAAGATGGAGACCCAGTACTTC.

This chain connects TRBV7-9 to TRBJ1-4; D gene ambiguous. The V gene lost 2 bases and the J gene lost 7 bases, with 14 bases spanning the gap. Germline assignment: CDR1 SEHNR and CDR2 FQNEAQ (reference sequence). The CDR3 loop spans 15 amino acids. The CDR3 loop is CASSLQTRVAEKLFF. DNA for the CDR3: TGTGCCAGCAGCTTACAGACCCGCGTGGCTGAAAAACTGTTTTTT.

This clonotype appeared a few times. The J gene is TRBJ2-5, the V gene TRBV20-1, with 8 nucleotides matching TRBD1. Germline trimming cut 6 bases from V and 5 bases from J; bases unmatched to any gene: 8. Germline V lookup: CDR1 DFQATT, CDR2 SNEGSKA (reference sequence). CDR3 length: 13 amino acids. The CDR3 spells CSAVTGDGETQYF. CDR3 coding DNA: TGCAGTGCCGTGACAGGGGACGGTGAGACCCAGTACTTC.

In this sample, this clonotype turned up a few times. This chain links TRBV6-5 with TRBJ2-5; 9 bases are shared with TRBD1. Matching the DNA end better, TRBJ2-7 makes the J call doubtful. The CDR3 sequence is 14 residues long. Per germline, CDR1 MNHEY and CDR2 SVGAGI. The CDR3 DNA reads TGTGCCAGCAGCCGACGGGACAGGGACTACGAGCAGTACTTC. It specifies CASSRRDRDYEQYF.

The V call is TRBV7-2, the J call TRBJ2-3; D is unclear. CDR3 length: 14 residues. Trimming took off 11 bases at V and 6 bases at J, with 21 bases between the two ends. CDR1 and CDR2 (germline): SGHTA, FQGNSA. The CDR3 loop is CAGIGRYGRDTQYF. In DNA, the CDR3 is TGTGCCGGCATCGGAAGGTACGGCAGGGATACGCAGTATTTT.

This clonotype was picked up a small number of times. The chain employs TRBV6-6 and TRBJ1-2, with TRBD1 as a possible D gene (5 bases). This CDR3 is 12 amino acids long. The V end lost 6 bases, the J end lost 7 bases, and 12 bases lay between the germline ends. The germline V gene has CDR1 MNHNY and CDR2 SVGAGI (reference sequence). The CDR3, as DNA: TGTGCCAGCAGGCCGGGGGTCGTTGGCTACACCTTC. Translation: CASRPGVVGYTF.

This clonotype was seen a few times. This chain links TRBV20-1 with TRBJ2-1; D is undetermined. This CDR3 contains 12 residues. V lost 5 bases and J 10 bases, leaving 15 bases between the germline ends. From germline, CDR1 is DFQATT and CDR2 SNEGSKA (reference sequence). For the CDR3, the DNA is TGCAGTGCTGCGGACGACAATGCCGAGCAGTTCTTC. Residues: CSAADDNAEQFF.

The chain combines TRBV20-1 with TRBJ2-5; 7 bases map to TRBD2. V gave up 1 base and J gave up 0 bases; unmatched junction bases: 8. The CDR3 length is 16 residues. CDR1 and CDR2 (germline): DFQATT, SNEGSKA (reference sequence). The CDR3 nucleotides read TGCAGTGCTAGAGTGGGGGGGGAGGGCTACCAAGAGACCCAGTACTTC. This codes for CSARVGGEGYQETQYF.

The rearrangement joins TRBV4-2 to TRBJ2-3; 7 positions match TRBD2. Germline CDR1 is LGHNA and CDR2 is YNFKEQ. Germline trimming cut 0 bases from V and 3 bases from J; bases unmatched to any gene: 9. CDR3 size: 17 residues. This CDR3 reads CASSQDRVGGGTDTQYF. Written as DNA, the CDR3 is TGTGCCAGCAGCCAAGATCGCGTTGGCGGGGGTACAGATACGCAGTATTTT.

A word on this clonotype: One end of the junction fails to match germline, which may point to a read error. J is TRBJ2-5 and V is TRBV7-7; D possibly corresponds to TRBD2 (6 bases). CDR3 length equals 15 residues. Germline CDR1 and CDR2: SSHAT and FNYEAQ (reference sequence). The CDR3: CASSLGILGGETQYF. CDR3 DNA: TGTGCTAGCAGCTTAGGGATCTTGGGAGGAGAGACCCAGTACTTC.

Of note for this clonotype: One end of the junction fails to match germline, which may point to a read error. CDR3 DNA sequence: TGCGCCAACAGCTTGGTCGGGACAAACCAAGAGACCCAGTACTTC. The encoded protein is CANSLVGTNQETQYF. The chain combines TRBV5-1 with TRBJ2-5, with D perhaps matching TRBD1 (6 bases). The CDR3 has 15 residues. Germline CDR1 reads SGHRS; CDR2 reads YFSETQ.

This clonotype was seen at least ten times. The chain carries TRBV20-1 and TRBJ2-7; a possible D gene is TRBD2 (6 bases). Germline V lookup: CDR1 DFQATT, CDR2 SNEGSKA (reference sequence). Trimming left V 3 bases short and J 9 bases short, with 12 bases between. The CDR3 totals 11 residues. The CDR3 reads CSARGAEGQYF. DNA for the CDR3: TGCAGTGCTAGGGGTGCGGAGGGGCAGTACTTC.

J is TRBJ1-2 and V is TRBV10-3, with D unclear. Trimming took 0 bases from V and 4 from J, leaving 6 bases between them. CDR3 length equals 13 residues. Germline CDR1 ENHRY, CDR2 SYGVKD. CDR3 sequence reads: CAISESQSYGYTF. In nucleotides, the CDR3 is TGTGCCATCAGTGAGTCTCAGAGCTATGGCTACACCTTC.

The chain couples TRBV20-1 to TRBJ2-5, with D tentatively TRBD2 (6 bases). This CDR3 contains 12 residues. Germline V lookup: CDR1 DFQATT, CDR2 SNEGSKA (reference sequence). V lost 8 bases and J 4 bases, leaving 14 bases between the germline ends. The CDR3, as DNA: TGCAGTACTACGTGGGGAGGAGAGACCCAGTACTTC. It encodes CSTTWGGETQYF.

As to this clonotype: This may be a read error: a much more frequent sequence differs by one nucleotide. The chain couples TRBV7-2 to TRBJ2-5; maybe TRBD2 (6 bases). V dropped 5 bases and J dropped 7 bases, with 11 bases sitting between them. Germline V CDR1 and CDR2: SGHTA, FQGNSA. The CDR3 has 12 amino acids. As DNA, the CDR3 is TGTGCCAGCAGCGTAGGGAGGAGGACCCAGTACTTC. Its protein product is CASSVGRRTQYF.

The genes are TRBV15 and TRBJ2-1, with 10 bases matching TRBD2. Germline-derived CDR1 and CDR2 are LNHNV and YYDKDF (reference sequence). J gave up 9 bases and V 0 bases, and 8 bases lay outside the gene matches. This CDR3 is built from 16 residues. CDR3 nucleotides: TGTGCCACCAGCAGAGATCGATTGACTAGCGGGTCTGAGCAGTTCTTC. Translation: CATSRDRLTSGSEQFF.